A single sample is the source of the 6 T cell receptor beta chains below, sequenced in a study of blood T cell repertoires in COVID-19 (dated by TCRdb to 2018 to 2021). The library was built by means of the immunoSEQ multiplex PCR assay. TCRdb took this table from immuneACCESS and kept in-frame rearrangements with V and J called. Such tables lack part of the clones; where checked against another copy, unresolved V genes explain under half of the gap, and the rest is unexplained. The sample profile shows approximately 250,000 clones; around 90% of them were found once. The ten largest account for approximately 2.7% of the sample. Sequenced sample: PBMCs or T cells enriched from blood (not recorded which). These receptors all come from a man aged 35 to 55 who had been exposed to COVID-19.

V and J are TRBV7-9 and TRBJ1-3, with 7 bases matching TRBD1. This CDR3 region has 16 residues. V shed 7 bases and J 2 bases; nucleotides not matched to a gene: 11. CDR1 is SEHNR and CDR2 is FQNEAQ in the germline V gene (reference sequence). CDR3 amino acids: CASTVIGGFTGNTIYF. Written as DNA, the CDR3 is TGTGCCAGCACCGTAATAGGGGGCTTTACTGGAAACACCATATATTTT.

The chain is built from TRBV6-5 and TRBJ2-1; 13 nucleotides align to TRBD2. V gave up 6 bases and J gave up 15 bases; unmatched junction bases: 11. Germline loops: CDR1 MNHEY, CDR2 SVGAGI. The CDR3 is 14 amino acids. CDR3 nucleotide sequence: TGTGCCAGCAGGCAGGGGACTAGCGGGAAGTTTGCGTTCTTC. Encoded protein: CASRQGTSGKFAFF.

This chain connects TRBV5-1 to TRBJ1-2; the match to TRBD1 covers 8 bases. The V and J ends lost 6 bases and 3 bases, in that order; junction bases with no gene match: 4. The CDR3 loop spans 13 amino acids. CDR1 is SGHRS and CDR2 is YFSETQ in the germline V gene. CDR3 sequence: CASTKTGDYGYTF. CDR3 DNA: TGCGCCAGCACTAAGACAGGGGACTATGGCTACACCTTC.

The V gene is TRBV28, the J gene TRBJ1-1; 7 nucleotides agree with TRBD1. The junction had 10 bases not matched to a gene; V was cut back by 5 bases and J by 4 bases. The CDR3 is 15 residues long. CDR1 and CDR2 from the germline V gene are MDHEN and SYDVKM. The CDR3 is CASSTDRASGTEAFF. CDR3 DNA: TGTGCCAGCAGTACTGACAGGGCGAGCGGCACTGAAGCTTTCTTT. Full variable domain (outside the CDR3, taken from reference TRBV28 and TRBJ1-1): DVKVTQSSRYLVKRTGEKVFLECVQDMDHENMFWYRQDPGLGLRLIYFSYDVKMKEKGDIPEGYSVSREKKERFSLILESASTNQTSMYLCASSTDRASGTEAFFGQGTRLTVV.

CDR3 DNA sequence: TGCAGTGCTAGTCATATGGGGACTAGCGGCTACGAGCAGTACTTC. The encoded protein is CSASHMGTSGYEQYF. This chain connects TRBV20-1 to TRBJ2-7; 11 bases map to TRBD2. V lost 3 bases to trimming and J lost 3 bases; unmatched junction nucleotides: 7. CDR1 is DFQATT, CDR2 SNEGSKA, per germline (reference sequence). The CDR3 extends over 15 amino acids.

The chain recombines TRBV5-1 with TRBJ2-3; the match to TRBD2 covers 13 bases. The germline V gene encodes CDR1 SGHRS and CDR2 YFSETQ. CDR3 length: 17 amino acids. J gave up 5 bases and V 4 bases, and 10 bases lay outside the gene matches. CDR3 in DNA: TGCGCCAGCAGCGAATCGGGACTAGCGGGAACGAAAGATACGCAGTATTTT. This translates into CASSESGLAGTKDTQYF. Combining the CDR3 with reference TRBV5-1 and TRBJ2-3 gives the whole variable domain KAGVTQTPRYLIKTRGQQVTLSCSPISGHRSVSWYQQTPGQGLQFLFEYFSETQRNKGNFPGRFSGRQFSNSRSEMNVSTLELGDSALYLCASSESGLAGTKDTQYFGPGTRLTVL.